The next 26 T cell receptor beta chains were all read from a single sample in a study of PD-1 blockade in classical Hodgkin lymphoma. Autologous stem cell transplantation was followed by relapse in every patient, and brentuximab vedotin exposure varied. TCRdb's copy holds only in-frame clones and misses some; the assay was immunoSEQ multiplex PCR. The sample includes about 98,000 clones, over 85% of them seen just once. The sequencing used peripheral blood mononuclear cells (PBMCs), collected at baseline. The origin of the receptors is a human donor with classical Hodgkin lymphoma.

The chain links TRBV5-1 to TRBJ2-5; TRBD2 agrees at 8 bases. The CDR3 loop spans 17 amino acids. Germline V CDR1 and CDR2: SGHRS, YFSETQ. Trimming cost V 0 bases and J 0 bases; bases outside gene matches: 7. This CDR3 reads CASSLAMVAGHQETQYF. Written as DNA, the CDR3 is TGCGCCAGCAGCTTGGCGATGGTAGCGGGGCACCAAGAGACCCAGTACTTC.

The chain recombines TRBV14 with TRBJ2-3; 11 nucleotides align to TRBD2. Germline-derived CDR1 and CDR2 are SGHDN and FVKESK. CDR3 length: 17 amino acids. J gave up 11 bases and V 1 base, and 14 bases lay outside the gene matches. The CDR3 is CASSQVQVLAGGLVQYF. In nucleotides, the CDR3 is TGTGCCAGCAGCCAAGTCCAGGTGCTAGCGGGAGGCCTTGTGCAGTATTTT.

The chain combines TRBV28 with TRBJ2-2; 9 bases match TRBD1. Germline loops: CDR1 MDHEN, CDR2 SYDVKM. The trim removed 6 bases at V and 6 bases at J, leaving 11 bases unmatched. CDR3 size: 16 residues. CDR3 in amino acids: CASSGPGQGISGELFF. The CDR3 DNA sequence: TGTGCCAGCAGCGGACCAGGACAGGGGATCTCCGGGGAGCTGTTTTTT.

The rearrangement links TRBV5-8 to TRBJ1-5; D may be TRBD1 (5 bases). Germline-derived CDR1 and CDR2 are SGHTS and YDEGEE. This CDR3 is 17 amino acids long. The V and J ends lost 3 bases and 2 bases respectively, with 18 bases between them. The CDR3 bases are TGTGCCAGCAGCTCAACAGGTCCACCCAGGGGCAATCAGCCCCAGCATTTT. It encodes CASSSTGPPRGNQPQHF.

The genes are TRBV5-1 and TRBJ2-7; no clear D. Germline V lookup: CDR1 SGHRS, CDR2 YFSETQ. This CDR3 region has 13 residues. V was trimmed by 4 bases and J by 3 bases, leaving 11 bases between them. CDR3 sequence (DNA): TGCGCCAGCAGCCCATACCGGAACTACGAGCAGTACTTC. The encoded protein is CASSPYRNYEQYF.

V and J are TRBV5-1 and TRBJ2-2; D remains ambiguous. This CDR3 contains 15 residues. Per germline, CDR1 SGHRS and CDR2 YFSETQ. Trimming cost V 0 bases and J 3 bases, with 9 bases left between them. The chain's CDR3 is CASSLVVQDTGELFF. The CDR3 DNA follows: TGCGCCAGCAGCTTGGTCGTCCAGGACACCGGGGAGCTGTTTTTT.

The chain is built from TRBV2 and TRBJ2-7; possibly TRBD1 for D (5 bases). CDR1 is SNHLY, CDR2 FYNNEI, per germline. Deletions cut 6 bases from V and 0 bases from J, with 15 bases between. The CDR3 contains 15 residues. The CDR3 nucleotides read TGTGCCAGCAGAAACACAGGAGTTGGCTCCTACGAGCAGTACTTC. It specifies CASRNTGVGSYEQYF.

The rearrangement joins TRBV7-8 to TRBJ2-7; D is unclear. Germline CDR1 SGHVS, CDR2 FQNEAQ. Trimming removed 5 bases at V and 6 bases at J, with 11 bases between. CDR3 length: 12 residues. CDR3 sequence (DNA): TGTGCCAGCAGCCAACAAGACGTCGAGCAGTACTTC. It translates to CASSQQDVEQYF.

The V gene is TRBV13, the J gene TRBJ2-7, with no clear D. Deletions cut 0 bases from V and 1 base from J, with 7 bases between. Germline CDR1 is PRHDT and CDR2 is FYEKMQ (reference sequence). This CDR3 has 14 amino acids. The CDR3 region is CASSLGLTSYEQYF. The CDR3, as DNA: TGTGCCAGCAGCTTAGGCCTAACATCCTACGAGCAGTACTTC.

This chain connects TRBV28 to TRBJ1-2, with 9 positions matching TRBD1. This CDR3 region has 15 residues. V lost 3 bases and J lost 7; bases outside the gene matches: 9. Per germline, CDR1 MDHEN and CDR2 SYDVKM. CDR3 sequence reads: CASSFGDRDGVGYTF. The CDR3 DNA reads TGTGCCAGCAGTTTTGGGGACAGGGATGGTGTTGGCTACACCTTC.

This clone turned up a few times. The V call is TRBV29-1, the J call TRBJ1-1; D uncertain. The V end was cut by 8 bases, the J end by 1 base, with 14 bases between. CDR1 and CDR2 (germline): SQVTM, ANQGSEA. CDR3 length: 13 amino acids. CDR3: CSSLLTGNTEAFF. CDR3 sequence (DNA): TGCAGCTCACTACTTACGGGGAACACTGAAGCTTTCTTT.

The chain has TRBV6-5 and TRBJ1-2; D may be TRBD1 (6 bases). This CDR3 is built from 15 residues. Trimming cost V 6 bases and J 1 base, with 15 bases left between them. The germline gives CDR1 MNHEY, CDR2 SVGAGI. CDR3 bases: TGTGCCAGCAGCTCGACCGGGACACTTAACTATGGCTACACCTTC. This translates into CASSSTGTLNYGYTF.

The genes are TRBV12-1 and TRBJ2-6; TRBD1 reflects the table's D call only, with no check against the DNA. TRBV12-1 is labeled a pseudogene. The CDR3 totals 18 residues. This CDR3 is CASSFETVGQSRANVLTF. DNA of the CDR3: TGTGCCAGCAGCTTTGAAACTGTAGGACAAAGTCGGGCCAACGTCCTGACTTTC.

This chain connects TRBV2 to TRBJ2-1; TRBD2 matches at 12 bases. Germline trimming cut 7 bases from V and 9 bases from J; bases unmatched to any gene: 10. Germline loops: CDR1 SNHLY, CDR2 FYNNEI. The CDR3 consists of 15 residues. The chain's CDR3 is CASTLAGGPVIEQFF. In DNA, the CDR3 is TGTGCCAGCACTCTAGCGGGAGGGCCGGTGATTGAGCAGTTCTTC. Full variable domain (missing parts from reference TRBV2 and TRBJ2-1): EPEVTQTPSHQVTQMGQEVILRCVPISNHLYFYWYRQILGQKVEFLVSFYNNEISEKSEIFDDQFSVERPDGSNFTLKIRSTKLEDSAMYFCASTLAGGPVIEQFFGPGTRLTVL.

The chain uses TRBV9 and TRBJ2-3; D is uncertain. The V end was cut by 1 base, the J end by 5 bases, with 11 bases between. CDR3 length: 14 amino acids. Germline V gene lookup returns CDR1 SGDLS and CDR2 YYNGEE. CDR3 nucleotides: TGTGCCAGCAGCGTAAGCCCCGCCCGAGATACGCAGTATTTT. It translates to CASSVSPARDTQYF.

The CDR3: CASSEALLGPDSYEQYF. In DNA, the CDR3 is TGTGCCAGCAGTGAAGCGCTTTTAGGACCGGACTCCTACGAGCAGTACTTC. V gene TRBV2 combines with J gene TRBJ2-7; D gene unclear. Germline loops: CDR1 SNHLY, CDR2 FYNNEI. The CDR3 is 17 residues long. Trimming stripped 0 bases from V and 0 bases from J, with 15 bases between.

This chain uses TRBV5-1 with TRBJ2-1; 11 nucleotides agree with TRBD2. Germline lookup yields CDR1 SGHRS and CDR2 YFSETQ. V trimming: 7 bases; J trimming: 4 bases; junction bases outside the gene matches: 7. The CDR3 totals 15 residues. The CDR3 DNA reads TGCGCCAGCGATTTTACTAGCGGGAGATACAATGAGCAGTTCTTC. It codes for CASDFTSGRYNEQFF.

The chain carries TRBV7-3 and TRBJ2-5; 14 bases match TRBD2. The CDR3 length is 15 residues. The germline gives CDR1 SGHTA, CDR2 FQGTGA. V shed 5 bases, J shed 6 bases, and the junction held 5 bases outside the gene matches. Here the CDR3 DNA reads TGTGCCAGCAGCCAGGGACTAGCGGGAGTTCAGACCCAGTACTTC. Protein: CASSQGLAGVQTQYF. The entire variable domain, with the rest obtained from reference TRBV7-3 and TRBJ2-5, is as follows: GAGVSQTPSNKVTEKGKYVELRCDPISGHTALYWYRQSLGQGPEFLIYFQGTGAADDSGLPNDRFFAVRPEGSVSTLKIQRTERGDSAVYLCASSQGLAGVQTQYFGPGTRLLVL.

V is TRBV4-1 and J is TRBJ1-2; D unresolved. The CDR3 covers 14 residues. Germline V gene data show CDR1 as MGHRA and CDR2 as YSYEKL. The ends were cut back, 4 bases at V and 4 bases at J, with 13 bases in the middle. CDR3 loop: CASSRQAPSYGYTF. The CDR3, as DNA: TGCGCCAGCAGCCGGCAGGCCCCCTCCTATGGCTACACCTTC.

The rearrangement joins TRBV5-1 to TRBJ2-3, with TRBD2 identical over 14 bases. V lost 0 bases to trimming and J lost 5 bases; unmatched junction nucleotides: 5. The CDR3 covers 17 residues. From germline, CDR1 is SGHRS and CDR2 YFSETQ. The CDR3 sequence: CASSLAGTSGSRDTQYF. The CDR3 DNA reads as TGCGCCAGCAGCTTGGCTGGGACTAGCGGGAGTAGAGATACGCAGTATTTT.

V is TRBV27 and J is TRBJ2-3; a weak D match, TRBD2 (6 bases). V lost 6 bases to trimming and J lost 0 bases, with 16 bases between them. The CDR3 spans 16 residues. Germline-derived CDR1 and CDR2 are MNHEY and SMNVEV (reference sequence). The CDR3 DNA is TGTGCCAGCAGCGAGAATCCGGGACTTAGCACAGATACGCAGTATTTT. Amino acid sequence: CASSENPGLSTDTQYF.

The rearrangement links TRBV27 to TRBJ2-3; D might be TRBD2 (6 bases). The CDR3 runs to 20 residues. V gave up 0 bases and J gave up 4 bases, with 26 bases separating them. The germline V gene has CDR1 MNHEY and CDR2 SMNVEV (reference sequence). CDR3 nucleotide sequence: TGTGCCAGCAGTTTATCGTTTCTGGCCCCTGACCGGGGGTGCGCAGATACGCAGTATTTT. Residues: CASSLSFLAPDRGCADTQYF.

The CDR3 loop is CASSRDRWTAANTGELFF. In DNA form, the CDR3 reads TGTGCCAGCTCGAGGGACAGGTGGACTGCGGCGAACACCGGGGAGCTGTTTTTT. The V and J genes are TRBV18 and TRBJ2-2; TRBD1 aligns across 8 bases. With V trimmed by 6 bases and J by 0 bases, 12 bases remained unmatched. CDR1 and CDR2 (germline): KGHSH, LQKENI. The length of the CDR3 is 18 residues.

V gene TRBV7-9 combines with J gene TRBJ1-2; D unclear. Trimming stripped 10 bases from V and 2 bases from J, with 8 bases between. CDR1 SEHNR and CDR2 FQNEAQ come from the germline V gene (reference sequence). The CDR3 is 11 residues long. The CDR3 region is CAIPQNYGYTF. The CDR3 region has the DNA TGTGCCATACCCCAGAACTATGGCTACACCTTC.

The rearrangement links TRBV29-1 to TRBJ2-1; 12 bases are a match to TRBD2. V dropped 7 bases and J dropped 3; count of bases not matched to a gene: 4. Germline CDR1 reads SQVTM; CDR2 reads ANQGSEA. The CDR3 covers 14 residues. For the CDR3, the DNA is TGCAGCGCCAAACTAGCGGGGGGCTACAATGAGCAGTTCTTC. This translates into CSAKLAGGYNEQFF.

CDR3 amino acids: CASSLDRGLGANVLTF. CDR3 in DNA: TGCGCCAGCAGCTTGGACAGGGGGTTGGGGGCCAACGTCCTGACTTTC. The chain uses TRBV5-1 and TRBJ2-6, with 8 positions matching TRBD1. J gave up 4 bases and V 0 bases, and 3 bases lay outside the gene matches. CDR1 is SGHRS, CDR2 YFSETQ, per germline. The CDR3 has 16 residues.